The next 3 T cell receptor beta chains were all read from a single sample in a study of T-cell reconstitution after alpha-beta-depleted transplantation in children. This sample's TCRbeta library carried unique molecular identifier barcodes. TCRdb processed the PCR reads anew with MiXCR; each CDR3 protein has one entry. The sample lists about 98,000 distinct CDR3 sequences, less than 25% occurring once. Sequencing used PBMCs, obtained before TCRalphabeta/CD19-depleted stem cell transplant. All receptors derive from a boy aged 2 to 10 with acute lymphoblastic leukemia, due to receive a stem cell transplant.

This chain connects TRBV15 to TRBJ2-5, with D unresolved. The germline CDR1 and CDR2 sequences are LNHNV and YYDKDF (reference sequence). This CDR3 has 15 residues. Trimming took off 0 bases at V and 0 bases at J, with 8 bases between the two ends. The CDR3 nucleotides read TGTGCCACCAGCAGAGATCGTAACAACCAAGAGACCCAGTACTTC. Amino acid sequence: CATSRDRNNQETQYF.

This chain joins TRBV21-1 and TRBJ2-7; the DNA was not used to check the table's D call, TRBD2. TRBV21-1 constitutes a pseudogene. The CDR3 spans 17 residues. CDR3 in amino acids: CASSETGSGGAVYEQYF. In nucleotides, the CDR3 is TGTGCCAGCAGCGAAACGGGTAGCGGAGGGGCCGTCTACGAGCAGTACTTC.

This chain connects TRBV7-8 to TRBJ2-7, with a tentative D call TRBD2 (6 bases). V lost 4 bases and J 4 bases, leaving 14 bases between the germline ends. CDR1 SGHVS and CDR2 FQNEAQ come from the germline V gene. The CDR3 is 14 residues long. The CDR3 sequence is CASSYAGEVYEQYF. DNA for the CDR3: TGTGCCAGCAGCTATGCCGGGGAGGTGTACGAGCAGTACTTC.